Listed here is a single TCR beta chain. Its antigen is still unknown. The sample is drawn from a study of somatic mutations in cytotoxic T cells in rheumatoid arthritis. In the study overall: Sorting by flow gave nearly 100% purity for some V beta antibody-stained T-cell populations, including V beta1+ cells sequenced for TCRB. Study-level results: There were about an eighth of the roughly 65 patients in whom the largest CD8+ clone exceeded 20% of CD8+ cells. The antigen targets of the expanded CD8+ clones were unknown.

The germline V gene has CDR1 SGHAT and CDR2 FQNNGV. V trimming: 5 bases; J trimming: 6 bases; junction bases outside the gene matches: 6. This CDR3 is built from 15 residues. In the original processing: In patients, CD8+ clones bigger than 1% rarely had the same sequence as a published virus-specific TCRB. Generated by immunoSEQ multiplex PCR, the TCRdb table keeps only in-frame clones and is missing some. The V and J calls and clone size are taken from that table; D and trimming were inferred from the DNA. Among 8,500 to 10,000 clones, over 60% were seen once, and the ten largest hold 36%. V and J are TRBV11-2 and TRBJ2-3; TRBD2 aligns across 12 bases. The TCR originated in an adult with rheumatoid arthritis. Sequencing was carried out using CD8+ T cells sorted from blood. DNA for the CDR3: TGTGCCAGCAGCCTGACTAGCGGGAGCGCGGATACGCAGTATTTT. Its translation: CASSLTSGSADTQYF.